This TCR beta chain was captured in a study of shared clonotypes between healthy human individuals. As for the study in general: Researchers assigned three CD4 naive, three CD4 memory, two CD8 naive and one CD8 memory plate to each donor.

The CDR3 sequence is 14 residues long. In germline, CDR1 is WSHSY, CDR2 SAAADI. The V and J ends lost 7 bases and 3 bases, in that order; junction bases with no gene match: 7. As concerns this clone: Its cognate antigen is unknown.

Findings of the study overall: Naive subsets tended to show greater estimated richness than memory subsets. It was observed that roughly 5.5% of naive CD4 clonotypes were shared across several donors.

Naive CD8 cells comprised CD45RO-negative, CCR7-positively selected cells, excluding terminally differentiated effector memory CD45RA+ cells. The assay was immunoSEQ multiplex PCR, and TCRdb's table has in-frame clones only and misses some. The sample shows around 2,000,000 clones, about 95% of them seen only once. Sequencing was done on a sample of naive CD8+ T cells sorted from blood. This TCR came from a young man in good health. This chain connects TRBV10-2 to TRBJ2-5, with 8 bases lining up with TRBD2. The CDR3 loop is CASTLAGLEETQYF. The CDR3 region has the DNA TGCGCCAGCACCCTAGCGGGTTTGGAAGAGACCCAGTACTTC.